This T cell receptor (beta chain) is drawn from a study of cytomegalovirus exposure and HLA in healthy donors. The study, taken as a whole, reports: In a later analysis, around 18,000 TCR beta sequences were associated with HLA alleles at 0.05 false discovery rate. Later genetic work tied a missense DCLRE1C variant to beta-chain V and J trimming.

With 4 bases clipped from V and 2 bases from J, the junction kept 3 bases outside the gene matches. This CDR3 has 14 residues. CDR1 SGHRS and CDR2 YFSETQ come from the germline V gene. Use of 60 Vbeta and 13 Jbeta primers characterized the PCR. Data came from immunoSEQ multiplex PCR; TCRdb stores just in-frame clones and leaves some out. The table records about 150,000 clones, about 80% of them present only once. As regards this clone: Its antigen is undetermined.

The receptor was derived from a woman aged 45-59 years in good health and CMV-seropositive. Sequencing was performed on PBMCs. V gene TRBV5-1 combines with J gene TRBJ1-1, with 9 nucleotides matching TRBD1. The CDR3 sequence: CASSPDRGNTEAFF. As DNA, the CDR3 is TGCGCCAGCAGCCCGGACAGGGGAAACACTGAAGCTTTCTTT.